These T cell receptor beta chains were read from a single sample in a study of blood T cell repertoires in COVID-19. The assay was immunoSEQ multiplex PCR, and TCRdb's table has in-frame clones only and misses some. The sample records 250,000 or so clones, approximately 83% being singletons. Sequencing was carried out using peripheral blood. These receptors were collected from a human donor in a cohort sampled during active COVID-19. CDR3s include the opening cysteine and the closing phenylalanine or tryptophan. The order of the fields is J gene, D gene, V gene, clone size, CDR3 DNA, CDR3 protein. A D gene is named only where the DNA matches it firmly. Only part of the rows carry a size: once, few, many, or a class if the clone is expanded.

J gene: TRBJ2-5
D gene: TRBD2
V gene: TRBV3-1/TRBV3-2
clone size: -
CDR3 DNA: TGTGCCAGCAGCCTATGGGGACTAGCGGGAGAAGGCGCAGAGACCCAGTACTTC
CDR3 protein: CASSLWGLAGEGAETQYF

J gene: TRBJ2-5
D gene: TRBD1
V gene: TRBV7-2
clone size: -
CDR3 DNA: TGTGCCAGCAGCTTAGCACGGATCTGGCCGGGACAGGGGGCTTGGGAGACCCAGTACTTC
CDR3 protein: CASSLARIWPGQGAWETQYF

J gene: TRBJ2-7
D gene: TRBD2
V gene: TRBV28
clone size: -
CDR3 DNA: TGTGCCAGCAGTTCCGGACTAGCGCGGTACGAGCAGTACTTC
CDR3 protein: CASSSGLARYEQYF

J gene: TRBJ2-7
D gene: TRBD1
V gene: TRBV10-1
clone size: -
CDR3 DNA: TGCGCCAGCAGTCATGGACAGGTGTCATCTGGCGAGCAGTACTTC
CDR3 protein: CASSHGQVSSGEQYF

J gene: TRBJ2-1
D gene: TRBD2
V gene: TRBV19
clone size: -
CDR3 DNA: TGTGCCATTTCCCGGGTGGGACTAGCGACCCCTCGAATCCACAATGAGCAGTTCTTC
CDR3 protein: CAISRVGLATPRIHNEQFF

J gene: TRBJ2-1
D gene: TRBD2
V gene: TRBV30
clone size: -
CDR3 DNA: TGTGCCTGGAGTAGACTAGCGGGGGGAAGTGAGCAGTTCTTC
CDR3 protein: CAWSRLAGGSEQFF

J gene: TRBJ1-1
D gene: -
V gene: TRBV28
clone size: -
CDR3 DNA: TGTGCCAGCTCTTTGCTCGGGGTAGGTTTCTTT
CDR3 protein: CASSLLGVGFF

J gene: TRBJ2-7
D gene: -
V gene: TRBV28
clone size: -
CDR3 DNA: TGTGCCAGCTCGCGGGTGGGAGAACGCTCCTACGAGCAGTACTTC
CDR3 protein: CASSRVGERSYEQYF

J gene: TRBJ2-7
D gene: TRBD1
V gene: TRBV23-1
clone size: -
CDR3 DNA: TGCGCCAGCAGTCAACCCTCCGGGACAGGACAATACGAGCAGTACTTC
CDR3 protein: CASSQPSGTGQYEQYF

J gene: TRBJ2-2
D gene: TRBD1
V gene: TRBV9
clone size: -
CDR3 DNA: TGTGCCAGCGGCTCAGGGCCAGGGGGCACCGGGGAGCTGTTTTTT
CDR3 protein: CASGSGPGGTGELFF

J gene: TRBJ1-5
D gene: -
V gene: TRBV7-2
clone size: -
CDR3 DNA: TGTGCCAGCAGCTTAGGGGGGAGGAGCAATCAGCCCCAGCATTTT
CDR3 protein: CASSLGGRSNQPQHF

J gene: TRBJ2-5
D gene: TRBD2
V gene: TRBV2
clone size: -
CDR3 DNA: TGTGCCAGCAGTGAATCTAGCGGGGGGGCAGAGACCCAGTACTTC
CDR3 protein: CASSESSGGAETQYF

J gene: TRBJ2-1
D gene: TRBD1
V gene: TRBV19
clone size: -
CDR3 DNA: TGTGCCAGTAGTCCGGGACAGGGGAGAAACAATGAGCAGTTCTTC
CDR3 protein: CASSPGQGRNNEQFF

J gene: TRBJ1-5
D gene: -
V gene: TRBV30
clone size: -
CDR3 DNA: TGTGCCTGGAGTGTTCTCCCCGGGACAACGGCCCAGCATTTT
CDR3 protein: CAWSVLPGTTAQHF

J gene: TRBJ2-7
D gene: TRBD1
V gene: TRBV6-5
clone size: -
CDR3 DNA: TGTGCCAGCAGTTACAGGGGGCCCGTCTACGAGCAGTACTTC
CDR3 protein: CASSYRGPVYEQYF

J gene: TRBJ2-5
D gene: -
V gene: TRBV9
clone size: -
CDR3 DNA: TGTGCCAGCAGCGTCGGGACAAAGGAGACCCAGTACTTC
CDR3 protein: CASSVGTKETQYF

J gene: TRBJ2-2
D gene: -
V gene: TRBV18
clone size: -
CDR3 DNA: TGTGCCAGCTCACAGCCCCCCCGGTCGAACACCGGGGAGCTGTTTTTT
CDR3 protein: CASSQPPRSNTGELFF

J gene: TRBJ2-7
D gene: TRBD1
V gene: TRBV7-9
clone size: -
CDR3 DNA: TGTGCCAGCAGCTTTCGGGACAGGGGTGTCGACGAGCAGTACTTC
CDR3 protein: CASSFRDRGVDEQYF

J gene: TRBJ2-1
D gene: -
V gene: TRBV11-2
clone size: once
CDR3 DNA: TGTGCCAGCACCCTCAACGGCGGGATCTACAATGAGCAGTTCTTC
CDR3 protein: CASTLNGGIYNEQFF

J gene: TRBJ1-2
D gene: TRBD1
V gene: TRBV5-1
clone size: -
CDR3 DNA: TGCGCCAGCAGCTTGGAAGGACAGGGGGCGGGTGGCTACACCTTC
CDR3 protein: CASSLEGQGAGGYTF

J gene: TRBJ2-7
D gene: TRBD1
V gene: TRBV2
clone size: -
CDR3 DNA: TGTGCCAGCAGGGAAGACAGGGTATCCTCCTACGAGCAGTACTTC
CDR3 protein: CASREDRVSSYEQYF

J gene: TRBJ1-2
D gene: -
V gene: TRBV5-6
clone size: -
CDR3 DNA: TGTGCCAGCAGCCACAGGAGAGGCTACACCTTC
CDR3 protein: CASSHRRGYTF

J gene: TRBJ2-5
D gene: -
V gene: TRBV3-1/TRBV3-2
clone size: -
CDR3 DNA: TGTGCCAGCAGCCCTTCCAGACCTTCCTTCGGGGAGACCCAGTACTTC
CDR3 protein: CASSPSRPSFGETQYF

J gene: TRBJ1-1
D gene: -
V gene: TRBV18
clone size: few
CDR3 DNA: TGTGCCAGCTCACCAGCGGGGGGGTATGGCACTGAAGCTTTCTTT
CDR3 protein: CASSPAGGYGTEAFF

J gene: TRBJ2-7
D gene: TRBD1
V gene: TRBV6-5
clone size: -
CDR3 DNA: TGTGCCAGCTCATACAGGGGACAGACCCACTACGAGCAGTACTTC
CDR3 protein: CASSYRGQTHYEQYF

J gene: TRBJ2-5
D gene: -
V gene: TRBV11-3
clone size: few
CDR3 DNA: TGTGCCAGCAGCTTGGGTAGCGGTAACATGGAGACCCAGTACTTC
CDR3 protein: CASSLGSGNMETQYF

J gene: TRBJ1-1
D gene: -
V gene: TRBV3-1/TRBV3-2
clone size: -
CDR3 DNA: TGTGCCAGCAGCCAAGCATGGGGGGGTGCAATGAACACTGAAGCTTTCTTT
CDR3 protein: CASSQAWGGAMNTEAFF

J gene: TRBJ2-7
D gene: TRBD1
V gene: TRBV18
clone size: -
CDR3 DNA: TGTGCCAGCTCACCATCAATCAACCGAGGGGGCCTAAAGTACTTC
CDR3 protein: CASSPSINRGGLKYF

J gene: TRBJ1-1
D gene: -
V gene: TRBV6-5
clone size: -
CDR3 DNA: TGTGCCAGCAGCTTCGCGGGGTTAGACACTGAAGCTTTCTTT
CDR3 protein: CASSFAGLDTEAFF

J gene: TRBJ1-1
D gene: -
V gene: TRBV9
clone size: -
CDR3 DNA: TGTGCCAGCAGCGTAGCTACGGGGAGGGATGTCACTGAAGCTTTCTTT
CDR3 protein: CASSVATGRDVTEAFF

J gene: TRBJ1-1
D gene: -
V gene: TRBV5-6
clone size: -
CDR3 DNA: TGTGCCAGCAGCGCCGCCGGGGGGCTGAACACTGAAGCTTTCTTT
CDR3 protein: CASSAAGGLNTEAFF

J gene: TRBJ2-7
D gene: TRBD2
V gene: TRBV6-5
clone size: once
CDR3 DNA: TGTGCCAGCAGTTACTCCCTAGCGGATTCCTACGAGCAGTACTTC
CDR3 protein: CASSYSLADSYEQYF

J gene: TRBJ2-3
D gene: -
V gene: TRBV2
clone size: once
CDR3 DNA: TGTGCCAGCAGTGGGGGGGTCGCGGAGGGTTTTGACACAGATACGCAGTATTTT
CDR3 protein: CASSGGVAEGFDTDTQYF

J gene: TRBJ1-2
D gene: -
V gene: TRBV19
clone size: -
CDR3 DNA: TGTGCCAGTAGTACTGACAGGAGACCCTATGGCTACACCTTC
CDR3 protein: CASSTDRRPYGYTF

J gene: TRBJ2-7
D gene: TRBD2
V gene: TRBV27
clone size: -
CDR3 DNA: TGTGCCAGCAGTACAAGGACTAGCGACTCCTACGAGCAGTACTTC
CDR3 protein: CASSTRTSDSYEQYF

J gene: TRBJ2-3
D gene: -
V gene: TRBV3-1/TRBV3-2
clone size: -
CDR3 DNA: TGTGCCAGCAGCCTCGACCCCGGGGGAGCTTACACAGATACGCAGTATTTT
CDR3 protein: CASSLDPGGAYTDTQYF

J gene: TRBJ2-1
D gene: -
V gene: TRBV12-5
clone size: -
CDR3 DNA: TGTGCTAGTGGTTTGGTCCCAGGGTCCAAAAACGACAATGAGCAGTTCTTC
CDR3 protein: CASGLVPGSKNDNEQFF

J gene: TRBJ1-5
D gene: -
V gene: TRBV28
clone size: once
CDR3 DNA: TGTGCCAGCAGTTTACAACACAGGGTGCATCAGCCCCAGCATTTT
CDR3 protein: CASSLQHRVHQPQHF

J gene: TRBJ2-1
D gene: TRBD1
V gene: TRBV5-1
clone size: -
CDR3 DNA: TGCGCCAGCAGCTTGGAAGGACAGGGGATGACTAGCTCCTACAATGAGCAGTTCTTC
CDR3 protein: CASSLEGQGMTSSYNEQFF

J gene: TRBJ1-1
D gene: -
V gene: TRBV11-2
clone size: -
CDR3 DNA: TGTGCCAGCAGCTTGTCCAGGGGCACTGAAGCTTTCTTT
CDR3 protein: CASSLSRGTEAFF

J gene: TRBJ1-5
D gene: TRBD1
V gene: TRBV11-2
clone size: -
CDR3 DNA: TGTGCCAGCAGCTGGGGACAGTCCAATCAGCCCCAGCATTTT
CDR3 protein: CASSWGQSNQPQHF

J gene: TRBJ1-2
D gene: -
V gene: TRBV5-8
clone size: -
CDR3 DNA: TGTGCCAGCAGCTTGGCCAGTAGAGGTCTTAACTATGGCTACACCTTC
CDR3 protein: CASSLASRGLNYGYTF